Listed below are T cell receptor beta chains from one sample, sequenced in a study of blood T cell repertoires in COVID-19. Libraries were prepared by immunoSEQ multiplex PCR; TCRdb keeps only in-frame clonotypes and omits some of them. The sample carries 120,000 or so clones, about 79% recorded once. Sequencing used peripheral blood. Source of these receptors: an older woman with acute or convalescent COVID-19. Each CDR3 is given with its conserved first and last residue. D genes are given only for firm matches. Clone size is stated in some rows and not others, as once, few, many or a class when expanded.

j_gene	abundance	d_gene	v_gene	CDR3aa	CDR3nt
TRBJ1-2	few	-	TRBV11-2	CASSPSGGFYGYTF	TGTGCCAGCAGCCCTAGCGGCGGCTTCTATGGCTACACCTTC
TRBJ1-2	once	-	TRBV12-2	CASRLYPAHLTIANYGYTF	TGTGCAAGTCGCTTATATCCAGCGCATCTAACCATCGCTAACTATGGCTACACCTTC
TRBJ1-1	-	-	TRBV6-6	CASHPGRAGLNTEAFF	TGTGCCAGCCACCCGGGCCGGGCAGGGCTAAACACTGAAGCTTTCTTT
TRBJ1-2	few	-	TRBV6-5	CASSITVNYGYTF	TGTGCCAGCAGTATTACAGTTAACTATGGCTACACCTTC
TRBJ1-3	-	-	TRBV10-1	CASGDRSSGNTIYF	TGCGCCAGCGGCGACAGGAGCTCTGGAAACACCATATATTTT
TRBJ2-5	-	-	TRBV5-4	CASSTQGPQETQYF	TGTGCCAGCAGCACACAGGGCCCCCAAGAGACCCAGTACTTC
TRBJ1-2	-	-	TRBV5-6	CASSTPGWDYGYTF	TGTGCCAGCAGCACCCCAGGGTGGGACTATGGCTACACCTTC
TRBJ2-3	-	-	TRBV5-1	CASSFQNTDTQYF	TGCGCCAGCAGCTTTCAGAACACAGATACGCAGTATTTT
TRBJ1-1	-	-	TRBV6-2/TRBV6-3	CASSNPGTDMKAFF	TGTGCCAGCAGTAATCCCGGGACTGACATGAAAGCTTTCTTT
TRBJ1-6	-	-	TRBV14	CASSQDRVPNSPLHF	TGTGCCAGCAGCCAAGATCGGGTCCCCAATTCACCCCTCCACTTT
TRBJ2-1	-	TRBD2	TRBV5-1	CASSLAGSGGEQFF	TGCGCCAGCAGCTTGGCGGGGAGCGGGGGCGAGCAGTTCTTC
TRBJ2-3	-	TRBD2	TRBV29-1	CSVPYLAGGPWTDTQYF	TGCAGCGTACCATATCTAGCGGGGGGGCCGTGGACAGATACGCAGTATTTT
TRBJ1-2	-	-	TRBV12-3/TRBV12-4	CASSGRRHGYTF	TGTGCCAGCAGTGGACGGAGGCATGGCTACACCTTC
TRBJ2-5	-	TRBD2	TRBV5-1	CASSLAGTTPQETQYF	TGCGCCAGCAGCTTGGCCGGGACTACCCCCCAAGAGACCCAGTACTTC
TRBJ1-5	-	-	TRBV10-3	CAISEDRVEPQHF	TGTGCCATCAGTGAGGACAGAGTGGAGCCCCAGCATTTT
TRBJ2-1	few	-	TRBV7-9	CASLDSYNEQFF	TGTGCCAGCCTAGACAGTTACAATGAGCAGTTCTTC
TRBJ1-1	-	TRBD1	TRBV2	CASSTDRGGTEAFF	TGTGCCAGCTCAACCGACAGGGGGGGAACTGAAGCTTTCTTT
TRBJ1-4	-	TRBD1	TRBV5-1	CASSLEGTGITNEKLFF	TGCGCCAGCAGCTTGGAGGGGACAGGGATAACTAATGAAAAACTGTTTTTT
TRBJ1-4	-	-	TRBV15	CATSRVGSQEFGKLFF	TGTGCCACCAGCAGAGTAGGATCACAGGAATTCGGGAAACTGTTTTTT